This T cell receptor (beta chain) emerged from a study of graft-versus-host responses after intestinal transplantation. This clone was detected a few times. Relative to the germline gene, one junction end is altered; a read error may explain this. TCRdb's table, derived via immunoSEQ multiplex PCR, lists solely in-frame clones and lacks some. The data hold some 7,000 clones, with about 31% observed a single time. Plates contained around 200,000 CFSE-labeled responder cells and around 200,000 irradiated, violet-dye-labeled stimulator cells. The germline gives CDR1 MNHEY, CDR2 SMNVEV (reference sequence). The CDR3 covers 17 residues.

This clonotype was sampled from a human patient who was an organ donor for intestinal transplantation. The sample in question was alloreactive CD4+ T cells from a mixed lymphocyte reaction culture, obtained before transplantation. Subset here: CFSE-low proliferating T cells sorted from roughly 6-day pre-transplant mixed lymphocyte reaction (GvH or HvG direction). This chain connects TRBV27 to TRBJ1-3; tentatively, D is TRBD1 (6 bases). CDR3 nucleotides: TGCGTGCCAGTTGACTTGATACAGGGCCTCTCTGGAAACACCATATATTTT. Amino acid sequence: CVPVDLIQGLSGNTIYF.